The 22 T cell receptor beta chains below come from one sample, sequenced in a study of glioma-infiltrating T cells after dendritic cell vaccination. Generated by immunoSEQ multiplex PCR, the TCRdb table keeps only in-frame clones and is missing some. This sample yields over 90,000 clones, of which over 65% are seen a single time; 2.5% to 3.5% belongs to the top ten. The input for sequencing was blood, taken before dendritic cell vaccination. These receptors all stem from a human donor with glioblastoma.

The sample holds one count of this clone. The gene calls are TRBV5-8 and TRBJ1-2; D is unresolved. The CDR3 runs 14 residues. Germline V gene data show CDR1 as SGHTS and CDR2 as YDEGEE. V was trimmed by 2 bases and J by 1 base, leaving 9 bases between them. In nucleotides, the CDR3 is TGTGCCAGCAGCTTTGTAGAGGGTAACTATGGCTACACCTTC. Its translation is CASSFVEGNYGYTF.

The CDR3 nucleotides are TGTGCCAGCAGTTTGGTGCCCTCTGGGCTAAGCTATGGCTACACCTTC. Protein sequence: CASSLVPSGLSYGYTF. The chain links TRBV28 to TRBJ1-2; unclear D gene. Germline lookup yields CDR1 MDHEN and CDR2 SYDVKM. With 3 bases removed from V and 4 bases from J, the gap between germline ends came to 18 bases. The length of the CDR3 is 16 residues.

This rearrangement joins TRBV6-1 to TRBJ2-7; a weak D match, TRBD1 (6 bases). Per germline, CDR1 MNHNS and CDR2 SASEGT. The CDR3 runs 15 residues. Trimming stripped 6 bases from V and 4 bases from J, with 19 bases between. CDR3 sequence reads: CASSGSGGAVYEQYF. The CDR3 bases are TGTGCCAGCAGCGGCTCTGGGGGCGCGGTTTACGAGCAGTACTTC.

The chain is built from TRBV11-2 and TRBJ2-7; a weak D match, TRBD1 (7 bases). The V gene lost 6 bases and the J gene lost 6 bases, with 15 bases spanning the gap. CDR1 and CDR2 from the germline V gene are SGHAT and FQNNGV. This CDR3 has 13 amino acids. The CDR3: CASSTTQGGEQYF. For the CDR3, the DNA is TGTGCCAGCAGTACTACCCAGGGGGGCGAGCAGTACTTC.

CDR3 DNA sequence: TGTGCCAGCTCACGTACAGGGATGCAAGAGACCCAGTACTTC. Encoded protein: CASSRTGMQETQYF. The chain carries TRBV18 and TRBJ2-5; maybe TRBD1 (6 bases). Germline V lookup: CDR1 KGHSH, CDR2 LQKENI. With 4 bases removed from V and 2 bases from J, the gap between germline ends came to 11 bases. This CDR3 spans 14 amino acids.

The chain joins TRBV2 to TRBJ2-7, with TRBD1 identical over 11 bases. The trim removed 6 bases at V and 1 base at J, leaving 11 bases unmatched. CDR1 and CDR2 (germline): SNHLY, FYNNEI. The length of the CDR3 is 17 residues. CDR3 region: CASSGPGTGGISYEQYF. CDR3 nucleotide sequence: TGTGCCAGCAGCGGCCCGGGGACAGGGGGTATTTCCTACGAGCAGTACTTC.

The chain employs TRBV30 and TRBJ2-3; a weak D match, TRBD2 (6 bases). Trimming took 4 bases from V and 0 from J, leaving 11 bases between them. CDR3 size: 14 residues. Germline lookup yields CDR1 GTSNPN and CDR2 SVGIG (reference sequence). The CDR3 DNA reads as TGTGCCTGGACGGGCGGGACTAGCACAGATACGCAGTATTTT. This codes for CAWTGGTSTDTQYF.

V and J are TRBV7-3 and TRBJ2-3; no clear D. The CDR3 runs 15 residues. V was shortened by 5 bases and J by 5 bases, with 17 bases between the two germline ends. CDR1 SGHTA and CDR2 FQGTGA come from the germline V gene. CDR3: CASSESPQERDTQYF. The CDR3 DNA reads TGTGCCAGCAGCGAATCCCCTCAGGAACGAGATACGCAGTATTTT. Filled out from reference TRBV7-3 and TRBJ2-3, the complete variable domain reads GAGVSQTPSNKVTEKGKYVELRCDPISGHTALYWYRQSLGQGPEFLIYFQGTGAADDSGLPNDRFFAVRPEGSVSTLKIQRTERGDSAVYLCASSESPQERDTQYFGPGTRLTVL.

The CDR3, as DNA: TGTGCCAGCAGCCAGACTAGCGGGAGCCCAGATACGCAGTATTTT. Translating it yields CASSQTSGSPDTQYF. This chain joins TRBV11-3 and TRBJ2-3, with 12 bases fitting TRBD2. Per the germline V gene, CDR1 is SGHNT and CDR2 is YENEEA. V shed 5 bases and J 4 bases; nucleotides not matched to a gene: 4. The CDR3 has 15 amino acids. The full variable domain, in which reference TRBV11-3 and TRBJ2-3 provide the parts outside the CDR3, is EAGVVQSPRYKIIEKKQPVAFWCNPISGHNTLYWYLQNLGQGPELLIRYENEEAVDDSQLPKDRFSAERLKGVDSTLKIQPAELGDSAVYLCASSQTSGSPDTQYFGPGTRLTVL.

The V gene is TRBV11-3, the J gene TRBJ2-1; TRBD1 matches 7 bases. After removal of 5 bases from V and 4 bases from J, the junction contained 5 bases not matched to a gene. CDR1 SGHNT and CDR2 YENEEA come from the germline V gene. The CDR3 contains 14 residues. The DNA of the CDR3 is TGTGCCAGCAGCCTACGGGACAGATACAATGAGCAGTTCTTC. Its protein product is CASSLRDRYNEQFF.

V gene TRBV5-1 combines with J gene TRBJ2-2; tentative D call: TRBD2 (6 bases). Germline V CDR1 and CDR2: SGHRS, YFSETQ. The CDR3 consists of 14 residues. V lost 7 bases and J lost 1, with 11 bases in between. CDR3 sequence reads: CASSAGGNTGELFF. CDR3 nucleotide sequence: TGCGCCAGCTCGGCCGGGGGGAACACCGGGGAGCTGTTTTTT.

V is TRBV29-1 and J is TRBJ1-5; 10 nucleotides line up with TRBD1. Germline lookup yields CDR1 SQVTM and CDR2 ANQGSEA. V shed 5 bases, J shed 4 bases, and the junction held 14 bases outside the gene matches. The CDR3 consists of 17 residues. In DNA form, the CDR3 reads TGCAGCGTTCGGGACAGGGGCGTTATGGGGATGAATCAGCCCCAGCATTTT. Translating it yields CSVRDRGVMGMNQPQHF.

The CDR3 coding sequence is TGTGCCAGCAGCCAAGATTTAAGCGACTCCTACGAGCAGTACTTC. It encodes CASSQDLSDSYEQYF. V and J are TRBV4-2 and TRBJ2-7; no clear D. Germline loops: CDR1 LGHNA, CDR2 YNFKEQ. The CDR3 extends over 15 amino acids. The V gene lost 0 bases and the J gene lost 0 bases, with 9 bases spanning the gap.

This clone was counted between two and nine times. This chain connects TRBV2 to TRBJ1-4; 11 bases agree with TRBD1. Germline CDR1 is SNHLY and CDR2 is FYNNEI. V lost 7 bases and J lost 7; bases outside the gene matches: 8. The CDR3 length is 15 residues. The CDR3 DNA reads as TGTGCCAGCAAGTCGGACAGGGGGCGGTTTGAAAAACTGTTTTTT. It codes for CASKSDRGRFEKLFF.

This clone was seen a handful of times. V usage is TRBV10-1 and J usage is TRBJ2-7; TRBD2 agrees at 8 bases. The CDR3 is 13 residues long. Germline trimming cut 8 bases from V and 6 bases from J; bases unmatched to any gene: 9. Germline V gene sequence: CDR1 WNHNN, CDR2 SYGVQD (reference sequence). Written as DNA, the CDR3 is TGCGCCAGCGCCGGGACTAGTCTGATCGAGCAGTACTTC. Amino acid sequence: CASAGTSLIEQYF.

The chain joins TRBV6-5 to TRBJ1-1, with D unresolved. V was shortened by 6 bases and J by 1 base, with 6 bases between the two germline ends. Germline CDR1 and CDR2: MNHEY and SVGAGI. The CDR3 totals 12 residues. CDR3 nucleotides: TGTGCCAGCAGGGACTGGAACACTGAAGCTTTCTTT. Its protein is CASRDWNTEAFF.

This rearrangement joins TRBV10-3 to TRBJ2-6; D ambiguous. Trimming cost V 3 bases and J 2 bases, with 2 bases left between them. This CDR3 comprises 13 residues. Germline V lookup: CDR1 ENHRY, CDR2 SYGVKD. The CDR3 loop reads CAISDTGANVLTF. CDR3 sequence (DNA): TGTGCCATCAGTGACACTGGGGCCAACGTCCTGACTTTC.

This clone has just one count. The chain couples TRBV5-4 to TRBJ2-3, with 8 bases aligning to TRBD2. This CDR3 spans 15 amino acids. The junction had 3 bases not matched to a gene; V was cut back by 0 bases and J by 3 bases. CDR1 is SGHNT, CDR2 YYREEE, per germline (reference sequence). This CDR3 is CASSLVGGGTDTQYF. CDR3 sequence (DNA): TGTGCCAGCAGCTTGGTGGGCGGGGGGACAGATACGCAGTATTTT.

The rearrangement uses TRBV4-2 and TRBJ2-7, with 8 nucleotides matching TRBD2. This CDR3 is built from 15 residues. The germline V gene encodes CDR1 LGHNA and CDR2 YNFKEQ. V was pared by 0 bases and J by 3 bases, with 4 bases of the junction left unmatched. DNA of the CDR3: TGTGCCAGCAGCCAAGAGTCGGGAGGGGACTACGAGCAGTACTTC. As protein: CASSQESGGDYEQYF.

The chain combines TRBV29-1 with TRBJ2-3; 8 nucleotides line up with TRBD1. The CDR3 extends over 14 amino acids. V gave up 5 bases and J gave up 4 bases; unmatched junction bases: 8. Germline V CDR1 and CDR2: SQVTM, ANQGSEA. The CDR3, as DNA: TGCAGCGTTTGGGACAGGCGGTTGGCAGATACGCAGTATTTT. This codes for CSVWDRRLADTQYF.

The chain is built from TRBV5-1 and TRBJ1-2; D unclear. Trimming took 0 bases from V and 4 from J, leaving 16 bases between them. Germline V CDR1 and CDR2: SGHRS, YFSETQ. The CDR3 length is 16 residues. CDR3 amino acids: CASSLESSGFSYGYTF. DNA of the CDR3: TGCGCCAGCAGCTTGGAAAGTTCAGGCTTCTCCTATGGCTACACCTTC.

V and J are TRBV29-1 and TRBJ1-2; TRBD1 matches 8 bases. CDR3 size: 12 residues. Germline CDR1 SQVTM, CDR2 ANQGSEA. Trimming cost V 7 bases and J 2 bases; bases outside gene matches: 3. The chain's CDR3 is CSARQGNYGYTF. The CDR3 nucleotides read TGCAGCGCCAGACAGGGGAACTATGGCTACACCTTC.